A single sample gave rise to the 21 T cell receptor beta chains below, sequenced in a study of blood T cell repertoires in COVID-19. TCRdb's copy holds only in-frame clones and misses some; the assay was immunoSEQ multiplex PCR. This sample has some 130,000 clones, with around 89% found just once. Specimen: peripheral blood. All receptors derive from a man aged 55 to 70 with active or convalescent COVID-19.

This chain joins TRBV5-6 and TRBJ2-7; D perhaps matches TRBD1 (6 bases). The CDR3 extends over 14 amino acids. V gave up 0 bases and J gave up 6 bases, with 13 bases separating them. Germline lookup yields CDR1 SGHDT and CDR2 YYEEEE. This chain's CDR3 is CASSLGQGTSEQYF. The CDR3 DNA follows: TGTGCCAGCAGCTTGGGGCAGGGGACGAGCGAGCAGTACTTC.

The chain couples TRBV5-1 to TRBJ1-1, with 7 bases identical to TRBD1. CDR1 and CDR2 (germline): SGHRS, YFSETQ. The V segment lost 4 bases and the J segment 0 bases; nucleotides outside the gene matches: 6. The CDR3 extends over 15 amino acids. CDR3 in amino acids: CASSEWTGLNTEAFF. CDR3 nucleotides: TGCGCCAGCAGCGAATGGACAGGACTGAACACTGAAGCTTTCTTT.

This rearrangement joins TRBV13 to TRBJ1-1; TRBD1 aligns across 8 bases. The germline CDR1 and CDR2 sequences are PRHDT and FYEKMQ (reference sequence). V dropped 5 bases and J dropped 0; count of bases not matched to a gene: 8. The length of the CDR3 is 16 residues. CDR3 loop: CASSPQGAKMNTEAFF. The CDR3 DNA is TGTGCCAGCAGCCCCCAGGGGGCCAAGATGAACACTGAAGCTTTCTTT.

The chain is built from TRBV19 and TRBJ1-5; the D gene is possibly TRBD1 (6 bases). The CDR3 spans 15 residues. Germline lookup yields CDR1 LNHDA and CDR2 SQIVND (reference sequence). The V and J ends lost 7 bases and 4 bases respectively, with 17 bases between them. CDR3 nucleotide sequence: TGTGCCAGTAAAGCACAGGGCTTGTGGAATCAGCCCCAGCATTTT. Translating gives CASKAQGLWNQPQHF. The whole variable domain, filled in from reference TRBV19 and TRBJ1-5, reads DGGITQSPKYLFRKEGQNVTLSCEQNLNHDAMYWYRQDPGQGLRLIYYSQIVNDFQKGDIAEGYSVSREKKESFPLTVTSAQKNPTAFYLCASKAQGLWNQPQHFGDGTRLSIL.

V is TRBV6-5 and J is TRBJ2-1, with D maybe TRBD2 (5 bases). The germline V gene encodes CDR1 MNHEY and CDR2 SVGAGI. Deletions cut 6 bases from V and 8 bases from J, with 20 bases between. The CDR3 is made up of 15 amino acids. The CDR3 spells CASRAWVGNSDEQFF. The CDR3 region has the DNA TGTGCCAGCAGAGCCTGGGTAGGTAATAGCGATGAGCAGTTCTTC.

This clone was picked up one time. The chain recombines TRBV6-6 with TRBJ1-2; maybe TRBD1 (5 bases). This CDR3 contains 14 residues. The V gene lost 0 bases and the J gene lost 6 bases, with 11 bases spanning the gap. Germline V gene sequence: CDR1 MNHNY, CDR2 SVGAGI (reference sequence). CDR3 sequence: CASSYSVQGNGYTF. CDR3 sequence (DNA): TGTGCCAGCAGTTACTCGGTCCAGGGTAATGGCTACACCTTC.

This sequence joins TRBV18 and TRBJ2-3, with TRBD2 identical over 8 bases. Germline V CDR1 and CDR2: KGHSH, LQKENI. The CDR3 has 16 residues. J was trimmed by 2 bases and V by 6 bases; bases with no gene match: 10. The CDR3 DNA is TGTGCCAGCTCGTTCAACGGGGGGGGACTCACAGATACGCAGTATTTT. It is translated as CASSFNGGGLTDTQYF.

The CDR3 bases are TGTGCCAGCAGCGAGACAGGGAACTATGGCTACACCTTC. It translates to CASSETGNYGYTF. This sequence joins TRBV3-1 (or the pseudogene TRBV3-2) and TRBJ1-2; 7 bases are a match to TRBD1. V lost 5 bases, J lost 2 bases, and 2 bases stayed unmatched. Germline V lookup: CDR1 LGHDT, CDR2 YNNKEL (reference sequence). The CDR3 is 13 residues long.

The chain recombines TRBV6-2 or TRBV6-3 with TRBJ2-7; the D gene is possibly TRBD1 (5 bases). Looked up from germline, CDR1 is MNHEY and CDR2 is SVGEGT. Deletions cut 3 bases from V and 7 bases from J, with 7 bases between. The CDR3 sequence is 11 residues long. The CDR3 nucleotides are TGTGCCAGCAGTTATCGGACAGAGCAGTACTTC. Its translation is CASSYRTEQYF.

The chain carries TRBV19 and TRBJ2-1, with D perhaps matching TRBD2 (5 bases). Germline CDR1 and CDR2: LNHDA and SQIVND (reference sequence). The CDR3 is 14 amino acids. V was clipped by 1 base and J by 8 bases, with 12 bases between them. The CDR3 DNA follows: TGTGCCAGTAGTATAGGAGGGTTAAGGTATGAGCAGTTCTTC. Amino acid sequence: CASSIGGLRYEQFF.

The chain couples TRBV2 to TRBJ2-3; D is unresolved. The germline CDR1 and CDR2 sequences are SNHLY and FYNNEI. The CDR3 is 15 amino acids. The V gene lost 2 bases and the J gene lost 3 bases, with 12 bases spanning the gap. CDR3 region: CASSELIARTDTQYF. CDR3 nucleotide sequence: TGTGCCAGCAGTGAATTGATAGCACGGACAGATACGCAGTATTTT.

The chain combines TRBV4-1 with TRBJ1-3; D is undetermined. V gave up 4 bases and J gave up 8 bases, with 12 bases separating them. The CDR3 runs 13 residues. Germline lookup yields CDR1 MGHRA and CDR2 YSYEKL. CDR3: CASSPTMEYTIYF. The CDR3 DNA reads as TGCGCCAGCAGCCCAACTATGGAGTACACCATATATTTT.

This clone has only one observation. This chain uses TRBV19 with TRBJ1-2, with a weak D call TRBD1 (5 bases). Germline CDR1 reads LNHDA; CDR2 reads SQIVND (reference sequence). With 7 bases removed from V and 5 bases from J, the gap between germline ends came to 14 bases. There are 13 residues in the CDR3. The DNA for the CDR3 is TGTGCCAGTAATTTCGGGGGAAGGTATGGCTACACCTTC. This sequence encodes CASNFGGRYGYTF.

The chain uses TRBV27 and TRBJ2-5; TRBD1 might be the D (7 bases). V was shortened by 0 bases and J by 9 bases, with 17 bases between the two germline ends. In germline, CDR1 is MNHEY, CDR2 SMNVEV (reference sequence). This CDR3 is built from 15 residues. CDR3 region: CASSLSRQGGVAQYF. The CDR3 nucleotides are TGTGCCAGCAGTTTATCCCGACAGGGAGGTGTTGCCCAGTACTTC.

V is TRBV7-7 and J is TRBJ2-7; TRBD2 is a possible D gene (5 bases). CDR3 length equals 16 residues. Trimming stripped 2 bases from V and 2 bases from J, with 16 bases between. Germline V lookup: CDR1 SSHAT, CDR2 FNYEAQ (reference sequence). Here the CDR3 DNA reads TGTGCCAGCAGCTTATTAGGGAGCAGACGACCCTACGAGCAGTACTTC. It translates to CASSLLGSRRPYEQYF. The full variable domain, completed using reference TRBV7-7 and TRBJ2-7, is GAGVSQSPRYKVTKRGQDVTLRCDPISSHATLYWYQQALGQGPEFLTYFNYEAQPDKSGLPSDRFSAERPEGSISTLTIQRTEQRDSAMYRCASSLLGSRRPYEQYFGPGTRLTVT.

CDR3 nucleotides: TGTGCCAGCAACCAGCAGGCAACTAATGAAAAACTGTTTTTT. Translation gives CASNQQATNEKLFF. The chain is built from TRBV28 and TRBJ1-4; no firm D call. This CDR3 is 14 amino acids long. CDR1 and CDR2 (germline): MDHEN, SYDVKM. Between the trimmed V and J ends, which lost 7 bases and 0 bases, there was a span of 9 bases.

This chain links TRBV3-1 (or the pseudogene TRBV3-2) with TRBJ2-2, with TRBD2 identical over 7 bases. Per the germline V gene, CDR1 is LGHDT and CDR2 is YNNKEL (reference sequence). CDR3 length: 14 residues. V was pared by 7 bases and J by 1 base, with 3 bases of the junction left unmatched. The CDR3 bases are TGTGCCAGCACCCGCGGGGGGAACACCGGGGAGCTGTTTTTT. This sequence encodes CASTRGGNTGELFF.

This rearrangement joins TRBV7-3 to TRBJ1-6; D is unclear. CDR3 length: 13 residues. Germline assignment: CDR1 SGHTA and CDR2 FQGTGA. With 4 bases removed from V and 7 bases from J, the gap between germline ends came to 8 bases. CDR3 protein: CASSSGINSPLHF. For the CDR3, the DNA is TGTGCCAGCAGCTCTGGCATCAATTCACCCCTCCACTTT.

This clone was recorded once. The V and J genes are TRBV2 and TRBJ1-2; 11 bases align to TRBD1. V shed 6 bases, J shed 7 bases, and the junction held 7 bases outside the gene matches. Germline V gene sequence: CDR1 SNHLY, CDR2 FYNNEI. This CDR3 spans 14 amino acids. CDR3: CASSRDRGVGGYTF. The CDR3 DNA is TGTGCCAGCAGCCGGGACAGGGGGGTTGGTGGCTACACCTTC.

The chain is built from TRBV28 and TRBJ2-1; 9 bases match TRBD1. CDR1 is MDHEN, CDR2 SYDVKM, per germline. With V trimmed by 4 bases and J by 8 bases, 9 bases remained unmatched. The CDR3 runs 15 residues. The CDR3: CASSSSGTGNDEQFF. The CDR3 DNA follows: TGTGCCAGCAGTTCATCCGGGACAGGGAACGATGAGCAGTTCTTC.

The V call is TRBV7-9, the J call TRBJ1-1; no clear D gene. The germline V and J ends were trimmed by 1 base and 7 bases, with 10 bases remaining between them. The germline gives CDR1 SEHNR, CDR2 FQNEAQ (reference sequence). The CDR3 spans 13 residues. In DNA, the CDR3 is TGTGCCAGCAGCTTAGGAGCAGGCAGTGAAGCTTTCTTT. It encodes CASSLGAGSEAFF.